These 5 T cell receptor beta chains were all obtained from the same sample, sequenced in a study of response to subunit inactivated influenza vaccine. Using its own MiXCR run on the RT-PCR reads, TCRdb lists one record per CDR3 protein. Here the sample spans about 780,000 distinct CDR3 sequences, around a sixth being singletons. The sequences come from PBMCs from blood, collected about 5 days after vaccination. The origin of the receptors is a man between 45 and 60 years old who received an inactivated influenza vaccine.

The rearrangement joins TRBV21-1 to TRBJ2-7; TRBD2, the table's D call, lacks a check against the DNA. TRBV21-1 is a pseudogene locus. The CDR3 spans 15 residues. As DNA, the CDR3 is TGTGCCAGCAGCAAAGGCCTAGCGGGTATAAACGAGCAGTACTTC. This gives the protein CASSKGLAGINEQYF.

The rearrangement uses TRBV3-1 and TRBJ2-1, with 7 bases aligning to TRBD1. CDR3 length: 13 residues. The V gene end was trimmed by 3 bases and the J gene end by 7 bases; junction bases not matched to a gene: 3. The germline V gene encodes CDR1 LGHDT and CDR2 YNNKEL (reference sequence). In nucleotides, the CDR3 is TGTGCCAGCAGCCATACACAGGGGAATGAGCAGTTCTTC. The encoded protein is CASSHTQGNEQFF.

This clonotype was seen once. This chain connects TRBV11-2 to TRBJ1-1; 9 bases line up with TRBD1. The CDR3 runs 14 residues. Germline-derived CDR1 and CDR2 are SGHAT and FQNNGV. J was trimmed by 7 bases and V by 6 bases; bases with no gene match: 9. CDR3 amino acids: CASRLQGALGEAFF. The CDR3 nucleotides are TGTGCCAGCAGGTTACAGGGGGCATTAGGTGAAGCTTTCTTT.

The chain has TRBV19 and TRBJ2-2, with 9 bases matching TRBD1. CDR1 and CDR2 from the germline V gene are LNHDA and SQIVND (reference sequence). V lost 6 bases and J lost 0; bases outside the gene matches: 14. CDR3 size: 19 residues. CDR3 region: CASSLTGQGQITNTGELFF. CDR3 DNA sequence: TGTGCCAGTAGCCTGACGGGACAGGGTCAAATTACGAACACCGGGGAGCTGTTTTTT.

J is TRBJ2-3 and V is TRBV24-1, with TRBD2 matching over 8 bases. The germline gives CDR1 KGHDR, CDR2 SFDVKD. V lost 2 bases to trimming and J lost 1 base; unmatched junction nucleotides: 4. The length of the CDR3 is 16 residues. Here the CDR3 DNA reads TGTGCCACCAGTGATTCCGGGCGGGAGGGCACAGATACGCAGTATTTT. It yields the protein CATSDSGREGTDTQYF.